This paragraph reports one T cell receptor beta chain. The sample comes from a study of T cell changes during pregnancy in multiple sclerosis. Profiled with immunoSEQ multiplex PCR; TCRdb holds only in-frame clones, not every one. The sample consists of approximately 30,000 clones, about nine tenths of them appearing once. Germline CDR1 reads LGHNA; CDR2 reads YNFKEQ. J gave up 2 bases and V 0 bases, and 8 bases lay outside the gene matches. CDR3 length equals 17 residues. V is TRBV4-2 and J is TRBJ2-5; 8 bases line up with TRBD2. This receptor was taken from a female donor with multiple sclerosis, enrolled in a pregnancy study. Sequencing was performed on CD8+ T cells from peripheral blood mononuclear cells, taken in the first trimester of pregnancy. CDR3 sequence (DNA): TGTGCCAGCAGCCAAGAGGCGCTAGCGGGCCTACAAGAGACCCAGTACTTC. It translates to CASSQEALAGLQETQYF.